These T cell receptor beta chains were read from a single sample in a study of T-cell reconstitution after alpha-beta-depleted transplantation in children. TCRdb independently ran MiXCR on the PCR reads; one entry per CDR3 protein. The profile covers roughly 500,000 distinct CDR3 sequences, with over 9.5% appearing a single time and roughly 2.1% taken by the ten largest. The sample in question was PBMCs, obtained before TCRalphabeta/CD19-depleted stem cell transplant. The origin of the receptors is a child under 10 years old with inherited bone marrow failure, due to receive a stem cell transplant. The CDR3 runs from the conserved cysteine through the conserved F or W. A D gene is named only where the DNA matches it firmly. A clone size is listed for some rows: how often the clone was seen (once, few, many), or a class if it is expanded.

abundance: many; j_gene: TRBJ1-2; v_gene: TRBV27; d_gene: TRBD1; CDR3nt: TGTGCCAGCAGGGACAGGGGTCATGGCTACACCTTC; CDR3aa: CASRDRGHGYTF
abundance: many; j_gene: TRBJ2-1; v_gene: TRBV29-1; d_gene: TRBD2; CDR3nt: TGCAGCGTGGGACTAGCGGGAGAGTACAATGAGCAGTTCTTC; CDR3aa: CSVGLAGEYNEQFF
abundance: many; j_gene: TRBJ1-1; v_gene: TRBV7-2; d_gene: NA; CDR3nt: TGTGCCAGCAGCTTACCCTTGGGCCCTGCCACTGAAGCTTTCTTT; CDR3aa: CASSLPLGPATEAFF
abundance: many; j_gene: TRBJ2-7; v_gene: TRBV4-2; d_gene: NA; CDR3nt: TGTGCCAGCAGCCAAGCCCTAACCTACGAGCAGTACTTC; CDR3aa: CASSQALTYEQYF
abundance: many; j_gene: TRBJ1-2; v_gene: TRBV29-1; d_gene: NA; CDR3nt: TGCAGCGTTGAAGATTCGGGAGGGGCGGGCTATGGCTACACCTTC; CDR3aa: CSVEDSGGAGYGYTF
abundance: many; j_gene: TRBJ2-7; v_gene: TRBV5-6; d_gene: TRBD2; CDR3nt: TGTGCCAGCAGCTACACATCCATACTAGCGGACGAGCAGTACTTC; CDR3aa: CASSYTSILADEQYF
abundance: many; j_gene: TRBJ2-1; v_gene: TRBV18; d_gene: NA; CDR3nt: TGTGCCAGCTCAGCAGGGAGTAATGAGCAGTTCTTC; CDR3aa: CASSAGSNEQFF
abundance: few; j_gene: TRBJ1-5; v_gene: TRBV5-1; d_gene: NA; CDR3nt: TGCGCCAGCAGAAGGGACACCAGCAATCAGCCCCAGCATTTT; CDR3aa: CASRRDTSNQPQHF
abundance: many; j_gene: TRBJ1-2; v_gene: TRBV29-1; d_gene: NA; CDR3nt: TGCAGCGTTGCAAAGGAGGGTGGCTACACCTTC; CDR3aa: CSVAKEGGYTF
abundance: many; j_gene: TRBJ1-1; v_gene: TRBV20-1; d_gene: NA; CDR3nt: TGCAGTGCTAGACGACCCGGAAGGGACACTGAAGCTTTCTTT; CDR3aa: CSARRPGRDTEAFF
abundance: many; j_gene: TRBJ1-1; v_gene: TRBV5-1; d_gene: TRBD1; CDR3nt: TGCGCCAGCAGCTTGCCCCCGACAGGGGGCTTTACTGAAGCTTTCTTT; CDR3aa: CASSLPPTGGFTEAFF
abundance: many; j_gene: TRBJ2-1; v_gene: TRBV28; d_gene: NA; CDR3nt: TGTGCCAGCACCCACAGTGAGGATGAGCAGTTCTTC; CDR3aa: CASTHSEDEQFF
abundance: NA; j_gene: TRBJ2-1; v_gene: TRBV7-4; d_gene: NA; CDR3nt: TGTGCCAGCAGCTTAGCGGGTAGGGGCCTCAATGAGCAGTTCTTC; CDR3aa: CASSLAGRGLNEQFF
abundance: NA; j_gene: TRBJ2-7; v_gene: TRBV29-1; d_gene: TRBD2; CDR3nt: TGCAGCTTGGAGGCTAGCGGGAGTCGCGACGAGCAGTACTTC; CDR3aa: CSLEASGSRDEQYF
abundance: many; j_gene: TRBJ1-1; v_gene: TRBV27; d_gene: NA; CDR3nt: TGTGCCAGCAGTTTATCCCTTCTGAAACAGGCACCTTCGGACACTGAAGCTTTCTTT; CDR3aa: CASSLSLLKQAPSDTEAFF
abundance: many; j_gene: TRBJ2-3; v_gene: TRBV7-2; d_gene: NA; CDR3nt: TGTGCCAGCAGCTTAGCTGCCATAAGAGACACAGATACGCAGTATTTT; CDR3aa: CASSLAAIRDTDTQYF
abundance: many; j_gene: TRBJ1-4; v_gene: TRBV5-1; d_gene: NA; CDR3nt: TGCGCCAGCAGCTATGGTATAACGACTAATGAAAAACTGTTTTTT; CDR3aa: CASSYGITTNEKLFF
abundance: many; j_gene: TRBJ2-7; v_gene: TRBV4-3; d_gene: TRBD2; CDR3nt: TGCGCCAGCAGCCAAGCCCCGGGAGGAAACGAGCAGTACTTC; CDR3aa: CASSQAPGGNEQYF
abundance: NA; j_gene: TRBJ1-1; v_gene: TRBV5-1; d_gene: NA; CDR3nt: TGCGCCAGCAGCGCTGGGCCGGAGACTGAAGCTTTCTTT; CDR3aa: CASSAGPETEAFF
abundance: many; j_gene: TRBJ2-5; v_gene: TRBV6-5; d_gene: NA; CDR3nt: TGTGCCAGCAGTCTAAACCTTGGAGAGACCCAGTACTTC; CDR3aa: CASSLNLGETQYF
abundance: many; j_gene: TRBJ2-7; v_gene: TRBV20-1; d_gene: TRBD2; CDR3nt: TGCAGTGCTAGAGTGACTAGCGGGAGGTTCTACGAGCAGTACTTC; CDR3aa: CSARVTSGRFYEQYF
abundance: many; j_gene: TRBJ1-3; v_gene: TRBV25-1; d_gene: NA; CDR3nt: TGTGCCAGCAGGAGGGACTCTGGAAACACCATATATTTT; CDR3aa: CASRRDSGNTIYF
abundance: many; j_gene: TRBJ1-6; v_gene: TRBV9; d_gene: NA; CDR3nt: TGTGCCAGCAGCGTAACCGGGACGGGAGATTCACCCCTCCACTTT; CDR3aa: CASSVTGTGDSPLHF
abundance: many; j_gene: TRBJ1-2; v_gene: TRBV7-2; d_gene: TRBD1; CDR3nt: TGTGCCAGCAGCTTAACTGGGACAGGGGTCTATGGCTACACCTTC; CDR3aa: CASSLTGTGVYGYTF
abundance: few; j_gene: TRBJ2-5; v_gene: TRBV4-2; d_gene: NA; CDR3nt: TGTGCCAGCAGCCCATGGGGAGTCAGGGGGGGAGAGACCCAGTACTTC; CDR3aa: CASSPWGVRGGETQYF
abundance: many; j_gene: TRBJ1-1; v_gene: TRBV12-3/TRBV12-4; d_gene: NA; CDR3nt: TGTGCCAGCAGTTTAGTGTTACGGGGGAACACTGAAGCTTTCTTT; CDR3aa: CASSLVLRGNTEAFF
abundance: NA; j_gene: TRBJ2-7; v_gene: TRBV5-1; d_gene: NA; CDR3nt: TGCGCCAGCAGCTTCGTCTCAGGGATTACGTCGGAGCAGTACTTC; CDR3aa: CASSFVSGITSEQYF
abundance: many; j_gene: TRBJ2-3; v_gene: TRBV20-1; d_gene: NA; CDR3nt: TGCAGTGTAAGGGGCCAGGGAGACGGCACAGATACGCAGTATTTT; CDR3aa: CSVRGQGDGTDTQYF
abundance: many; j_gene: TRBJ1-4; v_gene: TRBV12-3/TRBV12-4; d_gene: NA; CDR3nt: TGTGCCAGCAGTATCGGACGGAAACTGTTTTTT; CDR3aa: CASSIGRKLFF
abundance: once; j_gene: TRBJ2-1; v_gene: TRBV7-2; d_gene: NA; CDR3nt: TGTGCCAGCAGCATGACTCCAACCTCCTACAATGAGCAGTTCTTC; CDR3aa: CASSMTPTSYNEQFF
abundance: NA; j_gene: TRBJ1-2; v_gene: TRBV7-2; d_gene: TRBD1; CDR3nt: TGTGCCAGCAGCTTAAGTGTCAGGGGGGCGGAAGGCTACACCTTC; CDR3aa: CASSLSVRGAEGYTF
abundance: few; j_gene: TRBJ2-1; v_gene: TRBV7-9; d_gene: NA; CDR3nt: TGTGCCAGCAGCTTAGGTTTAAGCCGGAACTACAATGAGCAGTTCTTC; CDR3aa: CASSLGLSRNYNEQFF
abundance: many; j_gene: TRBJ1-5; v_gene: TRBV20-1; d_gene: NA; CDR3nt: TGCAGTGCCGACGTGGGACATCTTCATCAGCCCCAGCATTTT; CDR3aa: CSADVGHLHQPQHF
abundance: many; j_gene: TRBJ1-4; v_gene: TRBV11-2; d_gene: NA; CDR3nt: TGTGCCAGCAGCTTAGCTGGGGGCAATGAAAAACTGTTTTTT; CDR3aa: CASSLAGGNEKLFF
abundance: NA; j_gene: TRBJ2-4; v_gene: TRBV19; d_gene: NA; CDR3nt: TGTGCCAGTAGTCTCGGATTAAGGGCCAAAAACATTCAGTACTTC; CDR3aa: CASSLGLRAKNIQYF
abundance: many; j_gene: TRBJ2-5; v_gene: TRBV14; d_gene: NA; CDR3nt: TGTGCCAGCAGCCAAGAGAAGGGGACCCAGTACTTC; CDR3aa: CASSQEKGTQYF